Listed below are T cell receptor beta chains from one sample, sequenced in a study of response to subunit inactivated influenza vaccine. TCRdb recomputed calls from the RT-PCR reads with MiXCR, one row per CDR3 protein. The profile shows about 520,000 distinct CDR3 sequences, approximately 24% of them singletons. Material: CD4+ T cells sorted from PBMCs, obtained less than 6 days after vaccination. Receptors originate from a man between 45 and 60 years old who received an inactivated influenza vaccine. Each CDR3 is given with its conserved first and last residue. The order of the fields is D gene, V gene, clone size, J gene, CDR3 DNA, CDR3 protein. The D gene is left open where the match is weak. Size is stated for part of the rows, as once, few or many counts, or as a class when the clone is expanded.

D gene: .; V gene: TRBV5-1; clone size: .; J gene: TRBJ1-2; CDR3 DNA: TGCGCCAGCAGCTCGACAGTGAACTATGGCTACACCTTC; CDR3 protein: CASSSTVNYGYTF
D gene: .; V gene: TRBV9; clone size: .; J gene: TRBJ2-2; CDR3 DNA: TGTGCCAGCAGCTCCCAATCGTTCGGGGAGCTGTTTTTT; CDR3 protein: CASSSQSFGELFF
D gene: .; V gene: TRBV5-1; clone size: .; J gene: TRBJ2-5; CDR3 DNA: TGCGCCAGCAGCTTGGTACAGCGACTGGGGGAGACCCAGTACTTC; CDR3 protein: CASSLVQRLGETQYF
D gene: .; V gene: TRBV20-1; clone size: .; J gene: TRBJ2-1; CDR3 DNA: TGCAGTGCTGCGCCAGATTATGAGCAGTTCTTC; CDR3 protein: CSAAPDYEQFF
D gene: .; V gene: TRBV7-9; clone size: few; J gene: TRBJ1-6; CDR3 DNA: TGTGCCAGCAGCATAAAGGACACAGTGTCCCTCCACTTT; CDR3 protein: CASSIKDTVSLHF
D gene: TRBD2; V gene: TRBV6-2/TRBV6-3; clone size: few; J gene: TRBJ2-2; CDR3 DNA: TGTGCCAGCAGGGATGATAGCGGGGAGTACATCGGGGAGCTGTTTTTT; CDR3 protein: CASRDDSGEYIGELFF
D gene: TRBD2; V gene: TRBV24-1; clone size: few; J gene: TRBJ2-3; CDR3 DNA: TGTGCCACCAGTGACCCACGGGGGGGCCGTGTAGGCACAGATACGCAGTATTTT; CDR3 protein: CATSDPRGGRVGTDTQYF
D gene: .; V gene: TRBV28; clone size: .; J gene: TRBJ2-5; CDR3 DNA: TGTGCCAGCAGTTTAACGGGACCTTCGGAGACCCAGTACTTC; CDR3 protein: CASSLTGPSETQYF
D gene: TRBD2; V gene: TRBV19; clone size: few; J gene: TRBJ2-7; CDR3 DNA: TGTGCCAGCTATAGCGGGAGGCCCCACGAGCAGTACTTC; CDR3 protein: CASYSGRPHEQYF
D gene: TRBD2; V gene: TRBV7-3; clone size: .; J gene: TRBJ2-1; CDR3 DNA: TGTGCCAGCAGAGTGACTAGCGGGAGTGGTGAGCAGTTCTTC; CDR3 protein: CASRVTSGSGEQFF
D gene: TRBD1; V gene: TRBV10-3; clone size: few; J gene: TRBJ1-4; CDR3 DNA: TGTGCCATCAGTGAGAGGACAGGGGCGGATGAAAAACTGTTTTTT; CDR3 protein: CAISERTGADEKLFF
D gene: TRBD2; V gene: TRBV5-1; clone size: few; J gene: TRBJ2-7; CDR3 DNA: TGCGCCAGCAGCTTGGCCGCTAGCGGGGCTTACGAGCAGTACTTC; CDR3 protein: CASSLAASGAYEQYF
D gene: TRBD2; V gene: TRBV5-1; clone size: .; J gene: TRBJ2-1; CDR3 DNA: TGCGCCAGCAGCTTGGTTTCGAGGCTAGCGGGGGCCCACAATGAGCAGTTCTTC; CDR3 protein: CASSLVSRLAGAHNEQFF
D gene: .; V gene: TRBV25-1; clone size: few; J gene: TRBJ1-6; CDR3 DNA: TGTGCCAGCAGTGAATCTAATTCACCCCTCCACTTT; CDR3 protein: CASSESNSPLHF
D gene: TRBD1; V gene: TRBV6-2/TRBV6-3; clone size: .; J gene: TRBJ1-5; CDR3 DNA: TGTGCCAGCAGTACGGCCGGGACAGGGGGCGTGATAAGCAATCAGCCCCAGCATTTT; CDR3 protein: CASSTAGTGGVISNQPQHF
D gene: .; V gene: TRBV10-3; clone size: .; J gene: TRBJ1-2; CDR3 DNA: TGTGCCATCAGTGAGGAGGGCGGAGCGACTATGAGCTACACCTTC; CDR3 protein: CAISEEGGATMSYTF
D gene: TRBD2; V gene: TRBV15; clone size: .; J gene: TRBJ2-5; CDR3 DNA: TGTGCCACCAGCAGAGAGGGGGGGGTTCGGACCCAGTACTTC; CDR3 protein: CATSREGGVRTQYF
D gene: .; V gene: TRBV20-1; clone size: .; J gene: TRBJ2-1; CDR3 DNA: TGCAGTGCTAGAGATCTTAGGGGTTCCTACAATGAGCAGTTCTTC; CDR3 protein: CSARDLRGSYNEQFF
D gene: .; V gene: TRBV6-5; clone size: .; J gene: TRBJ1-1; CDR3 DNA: TGTGCCAGCAGTTCTAGTGGGCCGGGGACTGAAGCTTTCTTT; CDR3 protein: CASSSSGPGTEAFF
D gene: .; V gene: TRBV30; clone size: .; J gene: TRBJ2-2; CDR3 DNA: TGTGCCTGGAGGATCTGGGACTGGGGTTCGACCGGGGAGCTGTTTTTT; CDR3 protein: CAWRIWDWGSTGELFF
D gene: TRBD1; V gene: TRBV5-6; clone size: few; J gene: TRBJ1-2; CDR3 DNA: TGTGCCAGCAGACCTCCCGGGACAGTAACTGGTGGCTACACCTTC; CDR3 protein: CASRPPGTVTGGYTF
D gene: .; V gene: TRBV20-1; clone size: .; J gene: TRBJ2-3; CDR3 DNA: TGCAGTGCTAGAGATGGCAGCGCTACAGATACGCAGTATTTT; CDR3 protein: CSARDGSATDTQYF
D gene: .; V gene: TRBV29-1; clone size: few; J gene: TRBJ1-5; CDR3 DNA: TGCAGCGTTGGGCAGCATAGCAATCAGCCCCAGCATTTT; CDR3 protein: CSVGQHSNQPQHF
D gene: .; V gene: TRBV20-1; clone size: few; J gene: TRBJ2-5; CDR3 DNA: TGCAGTGTTGGTAGGCGGACCCAAGAGACCCAGTACTTC; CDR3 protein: CSVGRRTQETQYF
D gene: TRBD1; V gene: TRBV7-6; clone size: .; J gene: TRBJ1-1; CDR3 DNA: TGTGCCAGCAGCTTCCTAACCGGGGACAGGCCGAACACTGAAGCTTTCTTT; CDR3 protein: CASSFLTGDRPNTEAFF
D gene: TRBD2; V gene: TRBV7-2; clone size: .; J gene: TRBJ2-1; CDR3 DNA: TGTGCCAGCAGGCAACTAGCGGGATCCTACAATGAGCAGTTCTTC; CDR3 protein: CASRQLAGSYNEQFF